This TCR beta chain is drawn from a study of tumor-infiltrating lymphocytes in primary liver carcinoma (dated 2017 in TCRdb). About the study as a whole: Between November 2015 and 2016, roughly five patients in China with histopathologically diagnosed primary liver carcinoma had surgical resection. The five patients, three men and two women aged 30 to 69 years, had hepatocellular carcinoma (four) or combined HCC and intrahepatic cholangiocarcinoma (one). Tumors of the five patients were stage T1-T3 N0M0 with maximum diameters of about 4.2 to 10 cm. Each sample produced roughly 3.5 to 7.13 million productive TCRbeta reads, and read depth showed no significant difference between tissue types. For each liver tumor, the study sampled five regions along with adjacent normal tissue and blood, and applied TCRbeta repertoire sequencing, expression microarrays and whole-exome sequencing. A total of about 35 specimens from 5 patients, comprising some 25 tumor regions, 5 adjacent noncancerous liver tissues and 5 peripheral blood samples, were covered by TCRbeta repertoire sequencing. High reproducibility was observed for the technical replicate repertoires, with mean shared-clone rates roughly 0.92 and correlation coefficients above 0.95. Results the study describes overall, beyond this receptor: Since the samples were bulk and unsorted, there was no way to compare CD4+ and CD8+ T cell repertoires. Pairs of tumor regions showed greater repertoire overlap (mean around 36%) than tumor-adjacent pairs (roughly 17%) or tumor-blood pairs (roughly 15%), which is consistent with antigen-driven expansion. A significantly larger repertoire fraction was made up by the top 250 clones in tumors than in blood (p = 0.039). Only the TCR beta chain was sequenced, which likely underestimates true repertoire diversity because unpaired alpha chains were not captured. The study included only four or five patients, and the authors note findings should be validated in a larger study.

Blood RNA was extracted from unsorted whole blood with TRIzol reagent; germline DNA came from the DNeasy Blood & Tissue kit. At the time of sampling, the patients had chronic HBV infection and had not received any treatment. Before surgery, approximately 4 milliliters of peripheral blood were drawn into K2EDTA tubes. Via the germline V gene, CDR1 is LGHNA and CDR2 YNFKEQ. The CDR3 goes from the cysteine to the phenylalanine over 16 residues. The only DNA kept is the CDR3, 48 bases in frame from the first base. As to this clonotype: Its recognized antigen is unknown. A much larger clone differs by one base, so this may be a read error.

A constant-region primer and ProtoScript II reverse transcriptase were used to reverse-transcribe TCRbeta-specific cDNA from about 500 ng total RNA. TCRbeta libraries were built with three nested multiplex PCR rounds, a slightly modified ARM-PCR procedure. The first two PCR rounds used multiplex TRBV1-TRBV30 forward primers with a Cbeta reverse primer, each for about 10 cycles. Sample barcodes and Illumina adapters were added in a final 25-cycle PCR with Deep VentR polymerase. Before sequencing, amplicons between 200 and 500 bp were purified from gel using a QIAquick gel extraction kit. TCRbeta amplicons were sequenced on an Illumina HiSeq 2500 with 250-bp paired-end reads. From the authors' description of their analysis: To recover full CDR3 sequences, reads were quality-trimmed using Trimmomatic v0.33 and paired reads were then merged using FLASH v1.2.11. V, D and J germline segments were assigned to the rearranged TCRbeta sequences by MiGEC v1.2.1b. VDJtools v1.0.0 computed clonotype statistics and Shannon-Wiener diversity indices. Except for diversity analysis, only the 250 most abundant clonotypes of each sample were used in subsequent analyses to reduce sampling bias. TCRdb applied fastp at Q25 and MiXCR to the public reads, then kept only in-frame beta chains. Rows matching on CDR3 protein sequence are summarized as one entry with the most common DNA and genes. The V and J calls were not made by the authors but by TCRdb's processing. Recorded for this sample are roughly 330,000 distinct CDR3 sequences; about 65% of them occurred a single time. Together, the top ten hold roughly 6% of the sample.

The V and J segments used are TRBV4-2 and TRBJ1-6; TRBD1 is a possible D gene, resting on 5 matching bases. This clonotype was obtained from a man between 40 and 49 years old with primary liver carcinoma and hepatitis B virus infection. Sample: peripheral blood. The nucleotides are TGTGCCAGAAGCCAATTTCAGGGACGGGGTAATTCACCCCTCCACTTT. Translation gives CARSQFQGRGNSPLHF.